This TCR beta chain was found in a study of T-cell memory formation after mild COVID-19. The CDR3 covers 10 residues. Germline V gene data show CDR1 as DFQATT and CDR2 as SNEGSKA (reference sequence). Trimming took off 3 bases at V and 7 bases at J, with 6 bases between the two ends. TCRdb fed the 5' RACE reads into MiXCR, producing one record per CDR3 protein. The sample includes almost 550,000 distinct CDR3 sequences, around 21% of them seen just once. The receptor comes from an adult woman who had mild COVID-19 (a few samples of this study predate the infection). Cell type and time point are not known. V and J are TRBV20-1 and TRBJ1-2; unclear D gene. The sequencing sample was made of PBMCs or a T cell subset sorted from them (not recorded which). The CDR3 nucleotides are TGCAGTGCTAGTGGGCTTGGCTACACCTTC. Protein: CSASGLGYTF.